What follows are 20 T cell receptor beta chains derived from one specimen sequenced in a study of T cells in Graves' hyperthyroidism and ophthalmopathy. TCR beta CDR3 regions were amplified from RNA. HTBI primers drove first-round RT-PCR of the TCR CDR3. In TCRdb, the multiplex PCR reads were re-called with MiXCR into one record per CDR3 protein. In the table there are hundreds of thousands of distinct CDR3 sequences, more than 15% of which are singletons. Sample: blood. The origin of the receptors is a woman in her thirties or forties with Graves' ophthalmopathy.

The chain recombines TRBV6-5 with TRBJ1-6; D is unclear. This CDR3 comprises 14 residues. Trimming stripped 4 bases from V and 10 bases from J, with 14 bases between. Germline CDR1 and CDR2: MNHEY and SVGAGI. As DNA, the CDR3 is TGTGCCAGCAGTTCCCCTCCTGGAGGCTCACCCCTCCACTTT. Translated, it gives CASSSPPGGSPLHF.

As concerns this clonotype: This may stem from a read error, because a much larger clone lies one nucleotide away. Given the absence of the conserved phenylalanine or tryptophan at the CDR3 end, a read error is likely. V is TRBV2 and J is TRBJ2-5, with D unresolved. Germline assignment: CDR1 SNHLY and CDR2 FYNNEI. The CDR3 is 13 residues long. Deletions cut 3 bases from V and 1 base from J, with 6 bases between. CDR3 in amino acids: CASSEFTQETQYS. The CDR3 region has the DNA TGTGCCAGCAGTGAGTTTACCCAAGAGACCCAGTACTCC.

The chain recombines TRBV5-1 with TRBJ1-1, with TRBD1 matching over 7 bases. This CDR3 region has 15 residues. The V gene's germline CDR1 is SGHRS and CDR2 YFSETQ. Germline trimming cut 3 bases from V and 6 bases from J; bases unmatched to any gene: 11. The CDR3 loop is CASSWGDRESAEAFF. Here the CDR3 DNA reads TGCGCCAGCAGCTGGGGAGACAGGGAATCGGCTGAAGCTTTCTTT.

In its sample, this clonotype was seen a few times. The CDR3 sequence: CASSLEVGNNEQFF. The CDR3 DNA reads TGTGCCAGCAGCTTGGAGGTCGGGAACAATGAGCAGTTCTTC. The V and J genes are TRBV7-9 and TRBJ2-1, with D tentatively TRBD2 (5 bases). The CDR3 is made up of 14 amino acids. CDR1 and CDR2 from the germline V gene are SEHNR and FQNEAQ (reference sequence). Trimming took off 3 bases at V and 5 bases at J, with 11 bases between the two ends.

The chain is built from TRBV7-2 and TRBJ2-1, with D maybe TRBD1 (6 bases). With the DNA end fitting TRBJ2-7 better, the J assignment may be wrong. Germline V gives CDR1 SGHTA, CDR2 FQGNSA. The CDR3 runs 15 residues. CDR3 loop: CASRTTGSSYNEQYF. The CDR3 bases are TGTGCCAGCAGAACTACAGGGAGCTCCTACAATGAGCAGTACTTC.

This clonotype was recorded a few times. V usage is TRBV6-1 and J usage is TRBJ2-3; no reliable D call. This CDR3 is built from 14 residues. Germline-derived CDR1 and CDR2 are MNHNS and SASEGT. V was clipped by 1 base and J by 3 bases, with 8 bases between them. CDR3 residues: CASSEGANTDTQYF. DNA of the CDR3: TGTGCCAGCAGTGAAGGGGCCAATACAGATACGCAGTATTTT.

The chain combines TRBV9 with TRBJ2-2; TRBD1 matches at 8 bases. The germline CDR1 and CDR2 sequences are SGDLS and YYNGEE. CDR3 length: 16 residues. The junction had 4 bases not matched to a gene; V was cut back by 0 bases and J by 3 bases. CDR3 in amino acids: CASSVAGGADTGELFF. As DNA, the CDR3 is TGTGCCAGCAGCGTAGCAGGGGGCGCGGACACCGGGGAGCTGTTTTTT.

This rearrangement joins TRBV20-1 to TRBJ2-7; D is unresolved. The germline CDR1 and CDR2 sequences are DFQATT and SNEGSKA (reference sequence). Between the trimmed V and J ends, which lost 4 bases and 2 bases, there was a span of 15 bases. The CDR3 is 14 residues long. Here the CDR3 reads CSATSADGTYEQYF. CDR3 nucleotides: TGCAGTGCTACCTCCGCGGACGGCACCTACGAGCAGTACTTC.

The chain employs TRBV29-1 and TRBJ2-3, with a tentative D call TRBD1 (6 bases). The germline CDR1 and CDR2 sequences are SQVTM and ANQGSEA. CDR3 length: 14 residues. V lost 6 bases and J 2 bases, leaving 15 bases between the germline ends. The CDR3 reads CSVQDRSHTDTQYF. The CDR3, as DNA: TGCAGCGTCCAAGACAGGTCCCACACAGATACGCAGTATTTT.

This clonotype has just a few counts. The chain is built from TRBV12-3 or TRBV12-4 and TRBJ1-1; perhaps TRBD1 as D (5 bases). The CDR3 extends over 14 amino acids. With 8 bases removed from V and 2 bases from J, the gap between germline ends came to 15 bases. The CDR3 spells CASPRGRVNTEAFF. Here the CDR3 DNA reads TGTGCCAGCCCTAGGGGCAGGGTTAACACTGAAGCTTTCTTT.

The rearrangement joins TRBV6-1 to TRBJ2-6, with D unresolved. The CDR3 sequence is 15 residues long. V was pared by 8 bases and J by 1 base, with 12 bases between. Germline V CDR1 and CDR2: MNHNS, SASEGT. CDR3 bases: TGTGCCAGCCGCCCCAACCATTCTGGGGCCAACGTCCTGACTTTC. Translating gives CASRPNHSGANVLTF.

This clonotype was counted a few times. V usage is TRBV4-2 and J usage is TRBJ2-2; tentative D call: TRBD1 (6 bases). The CDR3 loop spans 17 amino acids. V was shortened by 0 bases and J by 6 bases, with 17 bases between the two germline ends. From germline, CDR1 is LGHNA and CDR2 YNFKEQ. CDR3 amino acids: CASSQESIGRGSGELFF. CDR3 in DNA: TGTGCCAGCAGCCAAGAATCTATAGGCAGGGGATCCGGGGAGCTGTTTTTT.

This clonotype came up a few times. The V call is TRBV12-3 or TRBV12-4, the J call TRBJ1-4, with 7 bases that match TRBD1. This CDR3 spans 14 amino acids. Trimming at V came to 7 bases and at J to 4 bases, leaving 6 bases not matched to a gene. The CDR3 protein is CASMLAGGNEKLFF. The CDR3 bases are TGTGCCAGCATGTTGGCAGGGGGTAATGAAAAACTGTTTTTT.

This clonotype came up many times. CDR3 region: CASSAGDGETQYF. DNA of the CDR3: TGCGCCAGCAGTGCCGGAGACGGAGAGACCCAGTACTTC. The chain links TRBV10-1 to TRBJ2-5, with D unresolved. Germline CDR1 and CDR2: WNHNN and SYGVQD (reference sequence). The CDR3 loop spans 13 amino acids. Trimming took 4 bases from V and 4 from J, leaving 10 bases between them.

The V gene is TRBV4-1, the J gene TRBJ1-5; perhaps TRBD1 as D (6 bases). Germline V gives CDR1 MGHRA, CDR2 YSYEKL. Deletions cut 7 bases from V and 4 bases from J, with 17 bases between. The CDR3 runs to 15 residues. The CDR3, as DNA: TGCGCCAGCACCTTAATGGGGGCCGGGAATCAGCCCCAGCATTTT. It translates to CASTLMGAGNQPQHF.

This clonotype was seen at least ten times. The chain combines TRBV6-2 or TRBV6-3 with TRBJ2-1; 8 bases align to TRBD2. V dropped 7 bases and J dropped 4; count of bases not matched to a gene: 9. The CDR3 is made up of 15 amino acids. Germline CDR1 and CDR2: MNHEY and SVGEGT. The DNA for the CDR3 is TGTGCCAGCATTTCCGGACTAGCCATTTACAATGAGCAGTTCTTC. This sequence encodes CASISGLAIYNEQFF.

The chain couples TRBV19 to TRBJ1-5; D is perhaps TRBD1 (5 bases). The CDR3 is 14 amino acids. V was trimmed by 1 base and J by 2 bases, leaving 6 bases between them. The germline gives CDR1 LNHDA, CDR2 SQIVND (reference sequence). The CDR3 reads CASSIARGNQPQHF. The CDR3 nucleotides read TGTGCCAGTAGTATAGCCAGGGGCAATCAGCCCCAGCATTTT.

This clonotype was recorded many times. This chain links TRBV18 with TRBJ1-5, with 8 nucleotides matching TRBD1. Germline-derived CDR1 and CDR2 are KGHSH and LQKENI. J lost 7 bases, V lost 4 bases, and 15 bases had no gene match. This CDR3 region has 17 residues. Here the CDR3 reads CASSLTAGQVVLQPQHF. In DNA form, the CDR3 reads TGTGCCAGCTCACTTACGGCGGGACAGGTTGTGCTCCAGCCCCAGCATTTT. The full variable domain, its missing parts supplied by reference TRBV18 and TRBJ1-5, is NAGVMQNPRHLVRRRGQEARLRCSPMKGHSHVYWYRQLPEEGLKFMVYLQKENIIDESGMPKERFSAEFPKEGPSILRIQQVVRGDSAAYFCASSLTAGQVVLQPQHFGDGTRLSIL.

This clonotype has a handful of counts. CDR3 nucleotides: TGTGCCAGTAGTATGGGAGCAGGGGCGTACGAGCAGTACTTC. Translation: CASSMGAGAYEQYF. The chain combines TRBV19 with TRBJ2-7; possible D gene TRBD1, 6 bases. This CDR3 contains 14 residues. CDR1 and CDR2 from the germline V gene are LNHDA and SQIVND (reference sequence). Trimming stripped 3 bases from V and 4 bases from J, with 13 bases between.

The chain joins TRBV6-1 to TRBJ2-3; TRBD1 aligns across 7 bases. The length of the CDR3 is 14 residues. The trim removed 4 bases at V and 2 bases at J, leaving 3 bases unmatched. CDR1 is MNHNS, CDR2 SASEGT, per germline. Written as DNA, the CDR3 is TGTGCCAGCAGTGCCGGGACAGACACAGATACGCAGTATTTT. Translation: CASSAGTDTDTQYF.